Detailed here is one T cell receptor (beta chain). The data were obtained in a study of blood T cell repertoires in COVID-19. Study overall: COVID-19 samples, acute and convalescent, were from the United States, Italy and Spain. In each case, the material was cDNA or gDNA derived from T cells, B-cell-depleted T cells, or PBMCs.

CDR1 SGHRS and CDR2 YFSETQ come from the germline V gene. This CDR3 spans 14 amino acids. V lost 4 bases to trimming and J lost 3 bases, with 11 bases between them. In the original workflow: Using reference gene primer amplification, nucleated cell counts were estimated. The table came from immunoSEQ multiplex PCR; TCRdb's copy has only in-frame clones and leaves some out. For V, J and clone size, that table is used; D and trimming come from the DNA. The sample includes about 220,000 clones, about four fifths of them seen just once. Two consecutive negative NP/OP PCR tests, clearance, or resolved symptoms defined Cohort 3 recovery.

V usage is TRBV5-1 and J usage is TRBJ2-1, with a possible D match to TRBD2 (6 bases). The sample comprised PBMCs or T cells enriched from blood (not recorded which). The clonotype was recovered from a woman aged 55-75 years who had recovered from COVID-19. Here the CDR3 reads CASSTGLIYNEQFF. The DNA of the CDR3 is TGCGCCAGCAGCACGGGACTGATCTACAATGAGCAGTTCTTC.